This T cell receptor (beta chain) appears in the sequencing data of a study of blood T cell repertoires in COVID-19. Across the study: Sites across the United States, Italy and Spain contributed samples from acute and convalescent COVID-19.

The data were produced by immunoSEQ multiplex PCR, yet TCRdb's version contains in-frame clones alone and is incomplete. The sample lists hundreds of thousands of clones, 81% seen once, with roughly 8% in the top ten. This CDR3 has 14 residues. V was cut by 0 bases and J by 11 bases, with 16 bases left in between. Germline CDR1 MNHNS, CDR2 SASEGT. The table lists this clone with a count of one. The V and J genes are TRBV6-1 and TRBJ1-1, with D hard to call. The specimen sequenced was peripheral blood. The clonotype comes from an elderly woman with COVID-19, enrolled during active disease. CDR3 in amino acids: CASSEALFRGTAFF. As DNA, the CDR3 is TGTGCCAGCAGTGAAGCGCTATTTCGAGGAACGGCTTTCTTT.